This is a list of T cell receptor beta chains from one sample in a study of T cell changes during pregnancy in multiple sclerosis. Using immunoSEQ multiplex PCR, the repertoire was profiled, and TCRdb retains in-frame clones only, with some absent. The data show tens of thousands of clones, 85% seen once. Sequences were derived from CD8+ T cells from peripheral blood mononuclear cells, sampled in the first trimester of pregnancy. These receptor sequences come from a female donor in good health, enrolled as a control in a pregnancy study. Each CDR3 is given with its conserved first and last residue. A D gene is named only where the DNA matches it firmly.

TRBD2,TRBJ2-7,TRBV7-2,CASSFPSGVPYEQYF,TGTGCCAGCAGCTTTCCCAGCGGGGTGCCCTACGAGCAGTACTTC